The clone carrying this TCR beta chain has a count of ten or more. Its specificity is unknown. The record originates from a study of identical twins. The study, taken as a whole, reports: Out-of-frame beta chain sequences displayed weaker excess sharing between twins. Twin-shared out-of-frame alpha sequences were enriched for low generation probability.

This CDR3 has 16 amino acids. The ends were cut back, 4 bases at V and 0 bases at J, with 12 bases in the middle. CDR1 and CDR2 from the germline V gene are MNHEY and SMNVEV (reference sequence). After template switching added a universal primer site, the resulting cDNA carried unique molecular identifiers. Via MiXCR, TCRdb re-called the 5' RACE reads, giving one row per CDR3 protein. This sample has approximately 240,000 distinct CDR3 sequences, with about 14% found just once. Input material: memory (CD45RO+) T cells sorted from blood. The J gene is TRBJ2-2, the V gene TRBV27; D might be TRBD2 (6 bases). This clonotype was sampled from a woman between 18 and 29 years old in good health. The DNA for the CDR3 is TGTGCCAGCAGTTCCGCGGCTAGCGCGAACACCGGGGAGCTGTTTTTT. It encodes CASSSAASANTGELFF.